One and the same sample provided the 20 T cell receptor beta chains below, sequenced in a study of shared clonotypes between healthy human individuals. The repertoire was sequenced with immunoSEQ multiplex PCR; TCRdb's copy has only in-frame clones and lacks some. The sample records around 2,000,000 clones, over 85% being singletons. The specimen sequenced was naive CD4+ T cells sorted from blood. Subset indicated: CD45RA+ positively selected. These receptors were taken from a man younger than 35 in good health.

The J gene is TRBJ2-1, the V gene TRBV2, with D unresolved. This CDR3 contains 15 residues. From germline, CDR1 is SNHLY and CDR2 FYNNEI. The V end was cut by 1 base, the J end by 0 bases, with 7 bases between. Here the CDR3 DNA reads TGTGCCAGCAGTGAAGAACAGAGCTCCTACAATGAGCAGTTCTTC. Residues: CASSEEQSSYNEQFF. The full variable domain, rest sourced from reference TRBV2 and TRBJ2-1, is EPEVTQTPSHQVTQMGQEVILRCVPISNHLYFYWYRQILGQKVEFLVSFYNNEISEKSEIFDDQFSVERPDGSNFTLKIRSTKLEDSAMYFCASSEEQSSYNEQFFGPGTRLTVL.

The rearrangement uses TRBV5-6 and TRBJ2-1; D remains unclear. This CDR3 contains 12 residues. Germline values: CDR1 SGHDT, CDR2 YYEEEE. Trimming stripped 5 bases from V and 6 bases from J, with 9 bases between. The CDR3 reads CASSTHSNEQFF. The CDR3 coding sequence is TGTGCCAGCAGTACTCATTCCAATGAGCAGTTCTTC.

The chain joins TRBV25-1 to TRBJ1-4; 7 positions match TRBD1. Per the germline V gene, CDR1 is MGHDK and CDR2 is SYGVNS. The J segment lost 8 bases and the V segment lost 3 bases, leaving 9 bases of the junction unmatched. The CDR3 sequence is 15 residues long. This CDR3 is CASSDPTRTGEKLFF. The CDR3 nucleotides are TGTGCCAGCAGTGACCCCACCAGGACAGGAGAAAAACTGTTTTTT.

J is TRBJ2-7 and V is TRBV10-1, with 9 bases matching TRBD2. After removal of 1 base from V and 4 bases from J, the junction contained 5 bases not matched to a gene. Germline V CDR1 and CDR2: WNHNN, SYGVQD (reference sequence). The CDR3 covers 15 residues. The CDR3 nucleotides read TGCGCCAGCAGTGAGTTTTCTAGCGGGAAATACGAGCAGTACTTC. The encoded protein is CASSEFSSGKYEQYF.

The CDR3 DNA reads as TGCGCCAGCAGCTTGGGAGGATTTGACTCACCCCTCCACTTT. Its translation: CASSLGGFDSPLHF. The genes are TRBV5-1 and TRBJ1-6, with no clear D. V was clipped by 0 bases and J by 10 bases, with 11 bases between them. The germline V gene has CDR1 SGHRS and CDR2 YFSETQ. The CDR3 is made up of 14 amino acids.

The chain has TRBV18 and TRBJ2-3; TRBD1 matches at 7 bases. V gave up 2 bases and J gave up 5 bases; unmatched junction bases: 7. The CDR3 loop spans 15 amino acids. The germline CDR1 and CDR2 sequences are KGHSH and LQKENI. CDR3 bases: TGTGCCAGCTCACCAAACCAGGGGGTGCAAGATACGCAGTATTTT. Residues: CASSPNQGVQDTQYF.

CDR3 coding DNA: TGTGCCATCAGTGAGGGACAGGGGACGAATCAGCCCCAGCATTTT. Protein product: CAISEGQGTNQPQHF. The chain combines TRBV10-3 with TRBJ1-5, with 9 bases fitting TRBD1. Per germline, CDR1 ENHRY and CDR2 SYGVKD. J was trimmed by 4 bases and V by 2 bases; bases with no gene match: 3. This CDR3 is built from 15 residues.

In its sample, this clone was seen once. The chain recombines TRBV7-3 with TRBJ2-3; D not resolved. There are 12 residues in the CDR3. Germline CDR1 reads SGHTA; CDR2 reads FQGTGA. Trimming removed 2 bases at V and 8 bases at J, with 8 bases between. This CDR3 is CASSLDGLTQYF. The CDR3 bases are TGTGCCAGCAGCTTAGACGGGCTTACGCAGTATTTT.

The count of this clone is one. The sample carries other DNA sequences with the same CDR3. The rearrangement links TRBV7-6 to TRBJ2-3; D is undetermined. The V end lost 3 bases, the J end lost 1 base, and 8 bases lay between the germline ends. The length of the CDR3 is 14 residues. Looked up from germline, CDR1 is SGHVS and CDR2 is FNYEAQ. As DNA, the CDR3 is TGTGCCAGCAGCTTGGGCGAGGGCACAGATACGCAGTATTTT. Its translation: CASSLGEGTDTQYF.

CDR3 sequence reads: CASNWLVGSYEQYF. The CDR3 region has the DNA TGTGCCAGCAATTGGCTGGTGGGGTCCTACGAGCAGTACTTC. The J gene is TRBJ2-7, the V gene TRBV6-1, with no clear D. From germline, CDR1 is MNHNS and CDR2 SASEGT. The CDR3 is 14 residues long. The ends were cut back, 7 bases at V and 1 base at J, with 14 bases in the middle.

The DNA for the CDR3 is TGTGCCAGCAGCGGTGACAGGAGGAAGTCTTCATATGGCTACACCTTC. Encoded protein: CASSGDRRKSSYGYTF. The V gene is TRBV5-6, the J gene TRBJ1-2; weak D call: TRBD1 (6 bases). The CDR3 length is 16 residues. The V gene lost 4 bases and the J gene lost 5 bases, with 21 bases spanning the gap. Germline V CDR1 and CDR2: SGHDT, YYEEEE.

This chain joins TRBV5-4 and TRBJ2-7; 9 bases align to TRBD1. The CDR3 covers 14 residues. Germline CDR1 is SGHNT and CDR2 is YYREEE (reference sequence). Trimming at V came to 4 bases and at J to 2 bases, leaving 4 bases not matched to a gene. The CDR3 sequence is CASSQQGATYEQYF. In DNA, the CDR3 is TGTGCCAGCAGCCAACAGGGGGCGACCTACGAGCAGTACTTC.

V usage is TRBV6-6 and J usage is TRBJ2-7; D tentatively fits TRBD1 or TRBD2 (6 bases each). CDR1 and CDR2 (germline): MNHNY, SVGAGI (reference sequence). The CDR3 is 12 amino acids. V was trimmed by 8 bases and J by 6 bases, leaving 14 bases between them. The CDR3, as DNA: TGTGCCAGCGCGGGACAAACCCGCGAGCAGTACTTC. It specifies CASAGQTREQYF.

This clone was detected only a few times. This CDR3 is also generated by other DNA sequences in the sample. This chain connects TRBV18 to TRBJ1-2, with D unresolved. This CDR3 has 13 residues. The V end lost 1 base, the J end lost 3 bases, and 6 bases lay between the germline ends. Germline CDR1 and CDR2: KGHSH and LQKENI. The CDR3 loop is CASSPQGDYGYTF. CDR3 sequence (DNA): TGTGCCAGCTCACCACAGGGTGACTATGGCTACACCTTC.

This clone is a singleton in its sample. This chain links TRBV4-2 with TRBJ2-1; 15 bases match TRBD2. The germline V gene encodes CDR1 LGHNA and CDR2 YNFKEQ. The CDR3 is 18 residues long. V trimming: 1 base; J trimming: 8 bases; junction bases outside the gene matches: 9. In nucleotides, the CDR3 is TGTGCCAGCAGCCAAGCCCCCCCGGGACTAGCGGGGGGATATGAGCAGTTCTTC. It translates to CASSQAPPGLAGGYEQFF.

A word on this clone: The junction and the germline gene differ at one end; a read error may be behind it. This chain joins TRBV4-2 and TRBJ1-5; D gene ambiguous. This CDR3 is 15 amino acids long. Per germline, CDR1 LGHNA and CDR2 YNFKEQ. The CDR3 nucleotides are TGTGCCAGCAGCCAAGAGATTTATAGCAATCAGCCCCGGCATTTT. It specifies CASSQEIYSNQPRHF.

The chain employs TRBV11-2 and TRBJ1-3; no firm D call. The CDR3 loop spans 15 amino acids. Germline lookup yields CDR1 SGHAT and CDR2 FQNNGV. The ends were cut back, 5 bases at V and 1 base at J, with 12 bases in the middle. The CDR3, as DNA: TGTGCCAGCAGCCCGAACGTCGTTTCTGGAAACACCATATATTTT. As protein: CASSPNVVSGNTIYF. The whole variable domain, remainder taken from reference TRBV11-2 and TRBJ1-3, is EAGVAQSPRYKIIEKRQSVAFWCNPISGHATLYWYQQILGQGPKLLIQFQNNGVVDDSQLPKDRFSAERLKGVDSTLKIQPAKLEDSAVYLCASSPNVVSGNTIYFGEGSWLTVV.

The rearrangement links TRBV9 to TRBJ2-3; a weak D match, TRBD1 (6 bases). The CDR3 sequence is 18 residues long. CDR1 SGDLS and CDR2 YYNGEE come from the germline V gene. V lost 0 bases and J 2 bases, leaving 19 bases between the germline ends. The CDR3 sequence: CASSVAPAGTFTTDTQYF. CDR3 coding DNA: TGTGCCAGCAGCGTAGCTCCGGCCGGGACATTCACCACAGATACGCAGTATTTT.

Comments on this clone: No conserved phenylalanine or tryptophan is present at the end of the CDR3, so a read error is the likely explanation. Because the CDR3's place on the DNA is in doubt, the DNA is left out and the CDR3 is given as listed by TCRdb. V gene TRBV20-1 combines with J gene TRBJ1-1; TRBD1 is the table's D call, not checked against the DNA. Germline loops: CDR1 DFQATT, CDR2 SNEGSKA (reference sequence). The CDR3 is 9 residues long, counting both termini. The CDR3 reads CSATDWTVS.

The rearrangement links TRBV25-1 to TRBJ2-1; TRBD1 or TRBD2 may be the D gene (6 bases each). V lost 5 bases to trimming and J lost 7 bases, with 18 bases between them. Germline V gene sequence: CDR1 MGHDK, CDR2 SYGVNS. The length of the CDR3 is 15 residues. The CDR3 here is CASSHGGGGTNEQFF. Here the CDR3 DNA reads TGTGCCAGCAGTCACGGGGGCGGCGGTACTAATGAGCAGTTCTTC.